Reported below is one T cell receptor (beta chain). The antigen is unknown. The CDR3 contains 16 residues. The V gene's germline CDR1 is SGHAT and CDR2 FQDESV (reference sequence). V dropped 5 bases and J dropped 4; count of bases not matched to a gene: 14. Exclusion applied to patients with other autoimmune diseases, uncontrolled infections, pregnancy or lactation. This specimen belongs to a study of Graves' ophthalmopathy and Graves' hyperthyroidism. RNA served as the template for amplifying TCR beta CDR3 regions. Investigators did first-round RT-PCR with HTBI primers, then second-round multiplex PCR. TCRdb ran MiXCR on the multiplex PCR reads and lists one entry per CDR3 protein. Here the sample spans about 370,000 distinct CDR3 sequences, 17% being singletons. General study results and limits: Most thyroid clonotypes expanded beyond 0.001 frequency were also found in blood. Progression of ophthalmopathy was predicted by the model with roughly 65% sensitivity and roughly 74% specificity.

This receptor was identified in an adult woman with stable Graves' hyperthyroidism. Sequencing used peripheral blood. The gene calls are TRBV11-1 and TRBJ2-7; 7 positions match TRBD1. CDR3 bases: TGTGCCAGCAGCCCCAGACAGGGTCTGGGCGAATACGAGCAGTACTTC. This sequence encodes CASSPRQGLGEYEQYF.